A selection of T cell receptor beta chains follows, all from one sample in a study of blood T cell repertoires in COVID-19. The data were produced by immunoSEQ multiplex PCR, yet TCRdb's version contains in-frame clones alone and is incomplete. This repertoire shows around 130,000 clones, 86% found once; its top ten account for roughly 2.3%. Sequencing was done on a sample of PBMCs or T cells enriched from blood (not recorded which). The receptors stem from a woman between 45 and 60 years old who had recovered from COVID-19. Both conserved end residues are part of each CDR3. Clone size appears in some rows only: once, few, many, or a class for an expanded clone.

TRBJ2-2	TRBV18	-	CASSPRTGTGELFF
TRBJ2-1	TRBV19	-	CASRRLAGGPPSYNEQFF
TRBJ1-1	TRBV2	-	CASSEGGSTEAFF
TRBJ2-3	TRBV7-3	-	CASSLDSGRDTQYF
TRBJ2-1	TRBV5-7	-	CASSSRDSKGNNEQFF
TRBJ2-7	TRBV29-1	few	CSVTGISYEQYF
TRBJ1-3	TRBV3-1/TRBV3-2	-	CASSQGDRAGNTIYF
TRBJ2-3	TRBV6-2/TRBV6-3	-	CASSYGLAGITDTQYF
TRBJ2-3	TRBV27	once	CASSLYRAADTQYF
TRBJ2-7	TRBV14	-	CASSQWSQGRMDYEQYF
TRBJ2-2	TRBV2	once	CASRGSQTNTGELFF
TRBJ2-7	TRBV7-2	once	CASSLGPTSGYEQYF
TRBJ1-2	TRBV5-1	-	CASSLVGQVYGYTF
TRBJ2-1	TRBV4-3	-	CASSQGQLLRNEQFF
TRBJ1-3	TRBV13	-	CASSWGQSGNTIYF
TRBJ1-4	TRBV29-1	once	CSVAWETGRTTNEKLFF
TRBJ1-1	TRBV28	-	CASSPHGTVNTEAFF